This T cell receptor (beta chain) was sequenced during a study of blood T cell repertoires in COVID-19. In the original workflow: Reference gene primer amplification in the assay estimated nucleated cell counts. Only in-frame clones appear in the TCRdb table, and some are missing; sequencing was by immunoSEQ multiplex PCR. V and J calls and clone size are as listed in that table; D and trimming were resolved from the DNA. The sample holds about 340,000 clones, 80% to 90% seen once. Self-reported history from a screening survey and questionnaire set each donor's cohort. Trimming removed 8 bases from V and 4 bases from J; junction bases left unmatched: 12. CDR1 MNHEY and CDR2 SVGAGI come from the germline V gene. The CDR3 consists of 15 residues.

This chain links TRBV6-5 with TRBJ2-5; TRBD2 matches 8 bases. The TCR originated in a woman between 35 and 50 years old with acute COVID-19. The sequencing sample was made of PBMCs or T cells enriched from blood (not recorded which). CDR3 in amino acids: CASRTYGGARETQYF. CDR3 coding DNA: TGTGCCAGCCGTACATACGGGGGGGCGCGAGAGACCCAGTACTTC.